Included here is one T cell receptor beta chain sequence, with context. Authors' processing steps: Cell counts per sample came from amplifying reference gene primers. Only in-frame clones appear in the TCRdb table, and some are missing; sequencing was by immunoSEQ multiplex PCR. The V and J calls and the clone size are those of that table, but D and trimming were determined from the DNA. The sample records some 130,000 clones, 84% being singletons. This sample is drawn from a study of blood T cell repertoires in COVID-19. Looking at the study overall: Both acute and convalescent COVID-19 samples were obtained from the United States, Italy and Spain. Sources were T cells, B-cell-depleted T cells, or PBMCs; the material itself was cDNA or gDNA.

Germline V gives CDR1 SGHRS, CDR2 YFSETQ. This CDR3 comprises 15 residues. V lost 4 bases and J lost 5; bases outside the gene matches: 9. The sequence derives from a human donor in a cohort sampled during active COVID-19. The sample was peripheral blood. The chain links TRBV5-1 to TRBJ1-1; 9 nucleotides align to TRBD1. DNA for the CDR3: TGCGCCAGCAGCGCGGAGGGGACAGGGCAGACTGAAGCTTTCTTT. Translated: CASSAEGTGQTEAFF.